This T cell receptor (beta chain) was observed in a study of T cells in Graves' hyperthyroidism and ophthalmopathy. Uncontrolled infection, other autoimmune disease, pregnancy or lactation barred patients from enrollment. This clonotype has ten or more counts. V was pared by 0 bases and J by 6 bases, with 5 bases of the junction left unmatched. This CDR3 region has 15 residues. The germline CDR1 and CDR2 sequences are DFQATT and SNEGSKA (reference sequence). RNA transcripts were the template for amplifying TCR beta CDR3 regions. First-round RT-PCR of the TCR CDR3 relied on the HTBI primer set. MiXCR, run by TCRdb on the multiplex PCR reads, gives a single entry per CDR3 protein. The sample includes 450,000 to 700,000 distinct CDR3 sequences, roughly 46% seen only once; the top ten take roughly 19%.

The sequence was collected from an adult woman with Graves' disease, either hyperthyroidism or ophthalmopathy (not recorded which). The chain uses TRBV20-1 and TRBJ2-2, with 9 bases aligning to TRBD2. Sequencing was done on a sample of peripheral blood or thyroid tissue (not recorded which). Written as DNA, the CDR3 is TGCAGTGCTAGAGATCTCGGACTAGCGCCCGGGGAGCTGTTTTTT. This translates into CSARDLGLAPGELFF.